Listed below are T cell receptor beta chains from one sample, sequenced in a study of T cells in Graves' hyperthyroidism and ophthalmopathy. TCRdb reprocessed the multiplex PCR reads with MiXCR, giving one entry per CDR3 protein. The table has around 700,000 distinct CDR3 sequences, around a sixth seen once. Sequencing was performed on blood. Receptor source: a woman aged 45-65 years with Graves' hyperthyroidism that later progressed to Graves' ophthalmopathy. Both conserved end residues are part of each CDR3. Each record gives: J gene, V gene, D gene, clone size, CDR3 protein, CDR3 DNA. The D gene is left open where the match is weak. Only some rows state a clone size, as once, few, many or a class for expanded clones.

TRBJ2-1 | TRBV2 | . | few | CASSDGVGEQFF | TGTGCCAGCAGTGACGGCGTGGGGGAGCAGTTCTTC
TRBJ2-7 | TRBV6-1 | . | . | CASSNGGLRRGESYEQYF | TGTGCCAGCAGCAACGGCGGCCTTCGACGGGGAGAATCCTACGAGCAGTACTTC
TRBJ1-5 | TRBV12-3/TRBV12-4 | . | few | CASSLAQGNQPQHF | TGTGCCAGCAGTTTAGCACAGGGCAATCAGCCCCAGCATTTT
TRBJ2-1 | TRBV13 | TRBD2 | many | CASSPDGLAGDNEQFF | TGTGCCAGCAGCCCCGACGGACTAGCGGGGGACAATGAGCAGTTCTTC
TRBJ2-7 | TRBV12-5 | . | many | CASGLSGTATNEQYF | TGTGCTAGTGGTTTGTCAGGTACAGCAACGAACGAGCAGTACTTC
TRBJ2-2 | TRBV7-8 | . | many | CASSLALSDSSTGELFF | TGTGCCAGCAGCTTAGCGCTATCGGACAGCAGCACCGGGGAGCTGTTTTTT
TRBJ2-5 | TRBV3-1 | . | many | CASSYQGWETQYF | TGTGCCAGCAGTTACCAGGGATGGGAGACCCAGTACTTC
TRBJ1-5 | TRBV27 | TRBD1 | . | CASGHRGENQPQHF | TGTGCCAGCGGTCACAGGGGCGAGAATCAGCCCCAGCATTTT
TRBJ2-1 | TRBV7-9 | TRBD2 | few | CASSDGSMRTSSYNEQFF | TGTGCCAGCAGCGACGGATCGATGCGGACTAGCAGTTACAATGAGCAGTTCTTC
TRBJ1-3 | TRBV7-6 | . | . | CASSLATAGSGNTIYF | TGTGCCAGCAGCTTAGCGACAGCCGGCTCTGGAAACACCATATATTTT
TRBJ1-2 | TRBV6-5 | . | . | CASSYSRQDQYGYTF | TGTGCCAGCAGTTACAGTCGGCAGGACCAATATGGCTACACCTTC
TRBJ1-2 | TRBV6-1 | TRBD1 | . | CASRSRQGDGYTF | TGTGCCAGCAGATCCCGACAGGGAGATGGCTACACCTTC
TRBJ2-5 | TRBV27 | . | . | CASSLSAALQETQYF | TGTGCCAGCAGTTTATCGGCAGCACTACAAGAGACCCAGTACTTC
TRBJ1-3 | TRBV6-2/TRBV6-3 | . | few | CASCQGLDTIYF | TGTGCCAGTTGCCAGGGGCTGGACACCATATATTTT
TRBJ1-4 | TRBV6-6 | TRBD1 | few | CASSYSRGDSGSGKLFF | TGTGCCAGCAGTTACTCGAGGGGGGACAGCGGGTCGGGAAAACTGTTTTTT
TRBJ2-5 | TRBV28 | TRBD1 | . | CASTEAGGALGEAQYF | TGTGCCAGCACCGAAGCAGGGGGCGCCTTGGGAGAGGCCCAGTACTTC
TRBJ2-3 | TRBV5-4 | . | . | CASSPFRTRSTDTQYF | TGTGCCAGCAGCCCCTTTAGGACCAGAAGCACAGATACGCAGTATTTT
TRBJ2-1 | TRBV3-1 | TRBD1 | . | CASSQDHRGVNEQFF | TGTGCCAGCAGCCAAGACCACAGGGGAGTAAATGAGCAGTTCTTC
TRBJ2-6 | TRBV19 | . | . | CASSIWASGANVLTF | TGTGCCAGTAGTATATGGGCCTCTGGGGCCAACGTCCTGACTTTC
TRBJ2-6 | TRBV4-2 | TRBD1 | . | CASSQGRTGLTGANVLTF | TGTGCCAGCAGCCAGGGGAGGACAGGGTTAACTGGGGCCAACGTCCTGACTTTC
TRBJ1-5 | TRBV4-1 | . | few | CASSQSGASQPQHF | TGCGCCAGCAGCCAGTCAGGGGCCTCCCAGCCCCAGCATTTT
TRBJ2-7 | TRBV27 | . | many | CASPRPDSSYEQYF | TGTGCCAGCCCACGACCGGACAGTTCCTACGAGCAGTACTTC
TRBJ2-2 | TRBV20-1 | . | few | CSVNLRRGAGGELFF | TGCAGTGTTAACCTCCGACGGGGGGCGGGCGGGGAGCTGTTTTTT
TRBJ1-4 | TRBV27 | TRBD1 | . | CASTRRLQDRVNEKLFF | TGTGCCAGCACGAGGAGGCTTCAGGACAGGGTTAATGAAAAACTGTTTTTT
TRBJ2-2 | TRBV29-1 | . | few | CSVESLGQNTGELFF | TGCAGCGTTGAATCTTTGGGGCAAAACACCGGGGAGCTGTTTTTT
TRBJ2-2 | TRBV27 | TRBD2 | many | CASTSGGSGELFF | TGTGCCAGTACTAGCGGGGGGAGCGGGGAGCTGTTTTTT
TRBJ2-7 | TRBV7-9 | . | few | CASSGTGAYEQYF | TGTGCCAGCAGCGGTACGGGGGCCTACGAGCAGTACTTC